Below, one T cell receptor beta chain is given with its context. Its antigen is currently unknown. This entry belongs to a study of cytomegalovirus exposure and HLA in healthy donors. The study, taken as a whole, reports: Rare sequences made up most TCRs, while some public TCRs were found in many donors. Earlier results showed most TCR beta V segments being productive about 87% or about 30% of the time. In a later analysis, compared with equally common non-associated chains, HLA-associated beta chains were more expanded.

Participants comprised healthy donors of bone marrow. The PCR used 60 Vbeta and 13 Jbeta primers. Clones were read by immunoSEQ multiplex PCR, and TCRdb kept only the in-frame ones, dropping some. The sample lists roughly 36,000 clones, roughly 78% occurring once. The sequence was obtained from a male donor in good health and CMV-seronegative. Sequencing used PBMCs.

CDR3: CASSPAGHGDYGYTF. The DNA for the CDR3 is TGTGCCAGCTCCCCAGCGGGACACGGGGACTATGGCTACACCTTC. The chain employs TRBV28 and TRBJ1-2, with D maybe TRBD1 (6 bases). This CDR3 is 15 amino acids long. Per the germline V gene, CDR1 is MDHEN and CDR2 is SYDVKM. V was clipped by 8 bases and J by 3 bases, with 19 bases between them.